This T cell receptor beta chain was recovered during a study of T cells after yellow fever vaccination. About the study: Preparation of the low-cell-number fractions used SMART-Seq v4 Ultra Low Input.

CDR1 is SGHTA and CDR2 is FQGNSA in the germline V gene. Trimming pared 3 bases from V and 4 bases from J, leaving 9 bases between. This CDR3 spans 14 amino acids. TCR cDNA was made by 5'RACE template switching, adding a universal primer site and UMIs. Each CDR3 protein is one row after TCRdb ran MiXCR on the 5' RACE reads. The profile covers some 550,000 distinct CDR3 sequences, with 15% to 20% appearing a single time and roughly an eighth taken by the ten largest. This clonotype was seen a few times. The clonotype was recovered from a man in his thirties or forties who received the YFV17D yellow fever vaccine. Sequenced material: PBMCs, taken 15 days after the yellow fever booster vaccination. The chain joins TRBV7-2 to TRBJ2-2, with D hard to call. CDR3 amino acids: CASSFLSATGELFF. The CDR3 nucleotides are TGTGCCAGCAGCTTTCTCTCGGCCACCGGGGAGCTGTTTTTT.